Presented here are 25 T cell receptor beta chains from one specimen sequenced in a study of blood T cells in healthy people across ages. PCR was performed a second time for roughly 7 to 11 cycles using a sample-barcoded 5' primer and a J-beta primer mix. TCRdb reanalysed the 5' RACE reads using MiXCR and keeps one entry per CDR3 protein. Of approximately 1.5 million distinct CDR3 sequences in the sample, around 35% were seen once. Material for sequencing was blood. These receptors all stem from a woman aged 30 to 39 in good health.

This clonotype has more than one count but fewer than ten. The chain recombines TRBV6-5 with TRBJ2-7; unclear D gene. This CDR3 has 13 residues. Germline CDR1 and CDR2: MNHEY and SVGAGI. Trimming pared 2 bases from V and 5 bases from J, leaving 10 bases between. The CDR3 here is CASSYAHADEQYF. The CDR3 bases are TGTGCCAGCAGTTACGCGCATGCAGACGAGCAGTACTTC.

This sequence joins TRBV3-1 and TRBJ1-2, with TRBD1 matching over 7 bases. V was clipped by 7 bases and J by 7 bases; unmatched bases: 6. The length of the CDR3 is 12 residues. Germline-derived CDR1 and CDR2 are LGHDT and YNNKEL (reference sequence). The CDR3 region is CASTDRVSGYTF. For the CDR3, the DNA is TGTGCCAGCACCGACAGGGTCTCTGGCTACACCTTC.

This chain joins TRBV5-1 and TRBJ1-6; perhaps TRBD1 as D (6 bases). V was cut by 0 bases and J by 10 bases, with 14 bases left in between. CDR3 length equals 15 residues. Per the germline V gene, CDR1 is SGHRS and CDR2 is YFSETQ. The CDR3 here is CASSLAGGIYSPLHF. The CDR3 DNA reads TGCGCCAGCAGCTTGGCCGGGGGCATTTACTCACCCCTCCACTTT.

As concerns this clonotype: The germline gene is not matched at one end of the junction; a read error may be the cause. V usage is TRBV9 and J usage is TRBJ2-7; 13 bases fit TRBD2. The J call is uncertain, as TRBJ2-5 better fits the DNA end. Per the germline V gene, CDR1 is SGDLS and CDR2 is YYNGEE. The CDR3 spans 18 residues. The CDR3 DNA is TGTACCAGCAGCCATAGAACTAGCGGGGGGGCGCGGCGAGAGACCCAGTACTTC. It specifies CTSSHRTSGGARRETQYF.

This clonotype was picked up a small number of times. V is TRBV29-1 and J is TRBJ1-2; unclear D gene. Trimming removed 6 bases from V and 4 bases from J, with 9 bases in between. Germline V gene sequence: CDR1 SQVTM, CDR2 ANQGSEA. The CDR3 extends over 11 amino acids. For the CDR3, the DNA is TGCAGCGTCCTAACTCTCTATGGCTACACCTTC. It specifies CSVLTLYGYTF.

This sequence joins TRBV9 and TRBJ2-5; maybe TRBD2 (6 bases). CDR3 length: 15 residues. The V end was cut by 0 bases, the J end by 0 bases, with 9 bases between. Germline V lookup: CDR1 SGDLS, CDR2 YYNGEE. CDR3 in DNA: TGTGCCAGCAGCGTAGGCGGGGAGTACCAAGAGACCCAGTACTTC. Translation gives CASSVGGEYQETQYF.

The sample holds one count of this clonotype. The CDR3 region has the DNA TGTGCCAGCAGCCCGATAGGGACAGGGACCCTAGTTTCCGAAAAACTGTTTTTT. Its protein product is CASSPIGTGTLVSEKLFF. V usage is TRBV5-5 and J usage is TRBJ1-4; 9 nucleotides align to TRBD1. The CDR3 extends over 18 amino acids. Unmatched junction bases numbered 18, after V lost 4 bases and J lost 8 bases. In germline, CDR1 is SGHKS, CDR2 YYEKEE (reference sequence).

In regard to this clonotype: A much larger clone differs from this one at a single base, so this may be a read error. The chain carries TRBV5-6 and TRBJ2-1; unclear D gene. From germline, CDR1 is SGHDT and CDR2 YYEEEE. CDR3 length: 13 amino acids. The CDR3 is CASSLNRYNERFF. CDR3 sequence (DNA): TGTGCCAGCAGCTTGAACCGATACAATGAGCGGTTCTTC. Supplemented by reference TRBV5-6 and TRBJ2-1, the full variable domain reads DAGVTQSPTHLIKTRGQQVTLRCSPKSGHDTVSWYQQALGQGPQFIFQYYEEEERQRGNFPDRFSGHQFPNYSSELNVNALLLGDSALYLCASSLNRYNERFFGPGTRLTVL.

This clonotype was counted a single time. At one end the junction does not follow the germline gene, possibly because of a read error. V usage is TRBV4-1 and J usage is TRBJ2-4; 7 bases are a match to TRBD2. Germline lookup yields CDR1 MGHRA and CDR2 YSYEKL. The CDR3 covers 16 residues. In nucleotides, the CDR3 is TGCGCCCGCAGCCAAGTCTACGGGAGGGCCAAAAACATTCAGTACTTC. Amino acid sequence: CARSQVYGRAKNIQYF.

V and J are TRBV4-1 and TRBJ2-1; possible D gene TRBD2, 5 bases. Trimming shortened V by 2 bases and J by 7 bases, and 15 bases separated the two germline ends. Germline assignment: CDR1 MGHRA and CDR2 YSYEKL. This CDR3 contains 15 residues. The CDR3 sequence is CASSQIVGDWNEQFF. The CDR3, as DNA: TGCGCCAGCAGCCAAATTGTGGGAGATTGGAATGAGCAGTTCTTC.

In its sample, this clonotype was seen a few times. This chain connects TRBV20-1 to TRBJ1-2; weak D call: TRBD1 (5 bases). This CDR3 region has 12 residues. The V end was cut by 4 bases, the J end by 4 bases, with 10 bases between. The germline CDR1 and CDR2 sequences are DFQATT and SNEGSKA (reference sequence). In nucleotides, the CDR3 is TGCAGTGCTATGGTGGGGGTCTATGGCTACACCTTC. Translated, it gives CSAMVGVYGYTF.

This clonotype occurred a few times. A much bigger clone sits one base away, suggesting this may be a read error. The chain joins TRBV12-3 or TRBV12-4 to TRBJ2-5, with a tentative D call TRBD1 (5 bases). This CDR3 region has 11 residues. V lost 2 bases and J lost 11, with 9 bases in between. CDR3 residues: CASSLLGVQYF. The CDR3 DNA follows: TGTGCCAGCAGTTTATTAGGGGTGCAGTACTTC.

This clonotype was counted a few times. The chain recombines TRBV9 with TRBJ2-7; D gene uncertain. This CDR3 has 14 residues. CDR1 and CDR2 from the germline V gene are SGDLS and YYNGEE. The V end lost 3 bases, the J end lost 2 bases, and 12 bases lay between the germline ends. The CDR3 spells CASSAVYETYEQYF. CDR3 in DNA: TGTGCCAGCAGCGCCGTTTACGAGACCTACGAGCAGTACTTC.

A note on this clonotype: One base away lies a much larger clone, so this may be a sequencing read error. V and J are TRBV4-1 and TRBJ2-5; D is perhaps TRBD2 (5 bases). The germline V gene has CDR1 MGHRA and CDR2 YSYEKL. This CDR3 is built from 17 residues. The CDR3 DNA reads TGCGCCAGCAGCCCCTCACAGACCAGCGGCGCTCAAGAGACCCGGTACTTC. This gives the protein CASSPSQTSGAQETRYF.

This clonotype came up a few times. Mismatch with germline at one junction end may stem from a read error. This chain uses TRBV20-1 with TRBJ2-5; a weak D match, TRBD2 (6 bases). This CDR3 is built from 15 residues. CDR1 and CDR2 (germline): DFQATT, SNEGSKA (reference sequence). For the CDR3, the DNA is TGCAGTGCGAGAGGGGCTAGCGACGCCCAAGAGACCCAGTACTTC. This gives the protein CSARGASDAQETQYF.

This rearrangement joins TRBV18 to TRBJ2-1, with TRBD2 identical over 8 bases. V gave up 5 bases and J gave up 0 bases; unmatched junction bases: 9. Per germline, CDR1 KGHSH and CDR2 LQKENI. The CDR3 runs 17 residues. CDR3 region: CASSTGLAFSSYNEQFF. The CDR3 DNA follows: TGTGCCAGCTCAACCGGACTAGCTTTCAGCTCCTACAATGAGCAGTTCTTC.

V is TRBV7-9 and J is TRBJ1-2, with 9 bases lining up with TRBD1. J lost 4 bases, V lost 1 base, and 7 bases had no gene match. The CDR3 consists of 16 residues. CDR1 and CDR2 from the germline V gene are SEHNR and FQNEAQ (reference sequence). The DNA of the CDR3 is TGTGCCAGCAGCTTAGAGTGGACAGGGGCTGGCTATGGCTACACCTTC. Translation: CASSLEWTGAGYGYTF. Drawing the rest from reference TRBV7-9 and TRBJ1-2, the complete variable domain is DTGVSQNPRHKITKRGQNVTFRCDPISEHNRLYWYRQTLGQGPEFLTYFQNEAQLEKSRLLSDRFSAERPKGSFSTLEIQRTEQGDSAMYLCASSLEWTGAGYGYTFGSGTRLTVV.

This rearrangement joins TRBV7-9 to TRBJ2-5; 7 nucleotides match TRBD1. Germline trimming cut 1 base from V and 10 bases from J; bases unmatched to any gene: 9. This CDR3 is 14 amino acids long. Per germline, CDR1 SEHNR and CDR2 FQNEAQ (reference sequence). CDR3 sequence reads: CASSLGDRAARQYF. CDR3 nucleotide sequence: TGTGCCAGCAGCTTAGGGGACAGAGCGGCTCGCCAGTACTTC.

This clonotype has only a few counts. V and J are TRBV6-6 and TRBJ1-5; 8 bases map to TRBD1. V was pared by 4 bases and J by 7 bases, with 15 bases of the junction left unmatched. This CDR3 is built from 17 residues. In germline, CDR1 is MNHNY, CDR2 SVGAGI (reference sequence). The CDR3 nucleotides are TGTGCCAGCAGTTTAGCTATGGACAGGGTTACGGGGCAGCCCCAGCATTTT. Residues: CASSLAMDRVTGQPQHF.

This clonotype was picked up a small number of times. The chain is built from TRBV20-1 and TRBJ1-6; D not certain. Germline lookup yields CDR1 DFQATT and CDR2 SNEGSKA (reference sequence). The CDR3 covers 15 residues. V was clipped by 5 bases and J by 3 bases, with 14 bases between them. The CDR3 sequence is CSAPKAGNYNSPLHF. For the CDR3, the DNA is TGCAGTGCTCCTAAGGCGGGGAACTATAATTCACCCCTCCACTTT.

V and J are TRBV10-2 and TRBJ2-7; D possibly uses TRBD1 or TRBD2 (5 bases each). Germline V gene data show CDR1 as WSHSY and CDR2 as SAAADI. V was clipped by 11 bases and J by 1 base, with 30 bases between them. The CDR3 sequence is 18 residues long. CDR3 sequence reads: CARQNLLTDSILSYEQYF. The CDR3 DNA sequence: TGCGCCCGACAGAATCTTCTAACGGACTCGATATTATCCTACGAGCAGTACTTC.

The chain links TRBV2 to TRBJ2-3; D is possibly TRBD2 (7 bases). The CDR3 is 16 amino acids. Trimming removed 7 bases from V and 5 bases from J, with 22 bases in between. CDR1 SNHLY and CDR2 FYNNEI come from the germline V gene. CDR3 sequence reads: CASNHYEGGAEDTQYF. The DNA of the CDR3 is TGTGCCAGCAACCATTACGAGGGGGGGGCCGAAGATACGCAGTATTTT.

This chain joins TRBV15 and TRBJ2-7, with a weak D call TRBD1 (6 bases). The CDR3 is made up of 15 amino acids. Looked up from germline, CDR1 is LNHNV and CDR2 is YYDKDF (reference sequence). Trimming removed 5 bases at V and 0 bases at J, with 14 bases between. In nucleotides, the CDR3 is TGTGCCACCAGCGGCGAGACAGGTCCCTCCTACGAGCAGTACTTC. It yields the protein CATSGETGPSYEQYF.

This clonotype was seen at least ten times. As DNA, the CDR3 is TGCAGCGTTGCTAGACTTGGCGAGCAGTACTTC. This gives the protein CSVARLGEQYF. This chain links TRBV29-1 with TRBJ2-7, with D unclear. Trimming took off 4 bases at V and 6 bases at J, with 10 bases between the two ends. The CDR3 extends over 11 amino acids. Germline CDR1 SQVTM, CDR2 ANQGSEA.

This chain uses TRBV6-1 with TRBJ1-4; D is uncertain. This CDR3 contains 15 residues. Trimming took off 6 bases at V and 5 bases at J, with 16 bases between the two ends. Germline V gene sequence: CDR1 MNHNS, CDR2 SASEGT. The CDR3 spells CASRVGHPGNEKLFF. The CDR3 bases are TGTGCCAGCAGGGTAGGGCACCCTGGAAATGAAAAACTGTTTTTT.